The next 8 T cell receptor beta chains were all read from a single sample in a study of T-cell memory formation after mild COVID-19. TCRdb reprocessed the 5' RACE reads with MiXCR, giving one entry per CDR3 protein. The sample lists hundreds of thousands of distinct CDR3 sequences, 15% to 20% seen once, with roughly a fifth in the top ten. Sequencing used PBMCs or a T cell subset sorted from them (not recorded which). Every receptor here comes from a man younger than 35 who had mild COVID-19 (a few samples of this study predate the infection). Cell type and time point are not known.

The chain joins TRBV20-1 to TRBJ2-5, with TRBD1 as a possible D gene (6 bases). CDR1 and CDR2 (germline): DFQATT, SNEGSKA (reference sequence). The length of the CDR3 is 15 residues. V gave up 0 bases and J gave up 0 bases, with 11 bases separating them. The CDR3, as DNA: TGCAGTGCTAGAGATCCCACAGGGAACCAAGAGACCCAGTACTTC. It translates to CSARDPTGNQETQYF.

This clonotype showed up just a few times. The J gene is TRBJ2-7, the V gene TRBV12-3 or TRBV12-4; possible D gene TRBD1, 6 bases. This CDR3 is built from 12 residues. Trimming left V 5 bases short and J 3 bases short, with 8 bases between. The CDR3 DNA reads TGTGCCAGCAGTCGACAGGTCTACGAGCAGTACTTC. Its protein product is CASSRQVYEQYF.

This clonotype was seen only once. The chain carries TRBV11-2 and TRBJ2-7; TRBD1 is a possible D gene (5 bases). V was shortened by 6 bases and J by 0 bases, with 12 bases between the two germline ends. CDR3 length equals 14 residues. The germline V gene has CDR1 SGHAT and CDR2 FQNNGV. The CDR3 bases are TGTGCCAGCAGTTACCAGGGAAGCTCCTACGAGCAGTACTTC. As protein: CASSYQGSSYEQYF.

Only a few counts were recorded for this clonotype. The chain links TRBV7-8 to TRBJ1-3; TRBD1 matches at 7 bases. Losses at the gene ends were 5 bases for V and 2 bases for J; bases not matched to a gene: 12. Germline lookup yields CDR1 SGHVS and CDR2 FQNEAQ. The CDR3 covers 17 residues. In DNA form, the CDR3 reads TGTGCCAGCAGCGCTCGGGAGGGGGCAGTTACTGGAAACACCATATATTTT. Its protein is CASSAREGAVTGNTIYF.

This clonotype has more than one count but fewer than ten. V and J are TRBV3-2 and TRBJ2-1. TRBV3-2 counts as a pseudogene. The CDR3 has 16 amino acids. DNA for the CDR3: TGTGCCAGCAGCCAAAGTTCGCACCTCTCCTACAATGAGCAGTTCTTC. Translation gives CASSQSSHLSYNEQFF.

This clonotype appeared a few times. V and J are TRBV7-9 and TRBJ2-7; possibly TRBD1 or TRBD2 for D (5 bases each). The germline V and J ends were trimmed by 5 bases and 5 bases, with 16 bases remaining between them. Germline assignment: CDR1 SEHNR and CDR2 FQNEAQ (reference sequence). The CDR3 extends over 14 amino acids. This chain's CDR3 is CASSRIWGFHEQYF. Here the CDR3 DNA reads TGTGCCAGCAGCCGAATATGGGGGTTCCACGAGCAGTACTTC. Complete variable domain (other parts from reference TRBV7-9 and TRBJ2-7): DTGVSQNPRHKITKRGQNVTFRCDPISEHNRLYWYRQTLGQGPEFLTYFQNEAQLEKSRLLSDRFSAERPKGSFSTLEIQRTEQGDSAMYLCASSRIWGFHEQYFGPGTRLTVT.

This clonotype was seen a few times. The J gene is TRBJ1-2, the V gene TRBV12-3 or TRBV12-4, with a tentative D call TRBD1 (5 bases). This CDR3 is 14 amino acids long. V lost 2 bases and J lost 4, with 11 bases in between. The CDR3 loop is CASSLLSGPYGYTF. The DNA for the CDR3 is TGTGCCAGCAGTTTATTGTCAGGGCCCTATGGCTACACCTTC.

This chain links TRBV6-6 with TRBJ2-1; no clear D gene. V lost 5 bases to trimming and J lost 5 bases, with 4 bases between them. Germline-derived CDR1 and CDR2 are MNHNY and SVGAGI (reference sequence). The CDR3 loop spans 11 amino acids. The CDR3 DNA sequence: TGTGCCAGCAGTCATAACAATGAGCAGTTCTTC. Its protein is CASSHNNEQFF.